The 28 T cell receptor beta chains reported below all come from one sample, sequenced in a study of technical replicates of blood from four donors. Assay used: immunoSEQ multiplex PCR; TCRdb lists only in-frame clones, some missing. The profile covers approximately 82,000 clones, with nearly 96% appearing a single time and about 0.41% taken by the ten largest. The sample consisted of T cells isolated from PBMCs. The receptor set was obtained from a human donor in good health.

The chain couples TRBV9 to TRBJ2-1; TRBD2 might be the D (6 bases). The V and J ends lost 0 bases and 5 bases respectively, with 15 bases between them. This CDR3 comprises 16 residues. Germline-derived CDR1 and CDR2 are SGDLS and YYNGEE. Here the CDR3 reads CASSVEEGKVNNEQFF. CDR3 bases: TGTGCCAGCAGCGTAGAGGAGGGAAAGGTAAACAATGAGCAGTTCTTC.

The chain joins TRBV7-9 to TRBJ1-4; D gene uncertain. With 5 bases removed from V and 8 bases from J, the gap between germline ends came to 18 bases. There are 15 residues in the CDR3. Germline values: CDR1 SEHNR, CDR2 FQNEAQ (reference sequence). The DNA of the CDR3 is TGTGCCAGCAGCGCACTAGGAGATATGGGGGAAAAACTGTTTTTT. Protein sequence: CASSALGDMGEKLFF.

This chain links TRBV28 with TRBJ2-7; possible D gene TRBD2, 6 bases. V lost 5 bases to trimming and J lost 2 bases, with 16 bases between them. This CDR3 contains 15 residues. Germline CDR1 is MDHEN and CDR2 is SYDVKM. The CDR3 DNA follows: TGTGCCAGCAGTCCACCGGAGGGAACGCCCTACGAGCAGTACTTC. Protein product: CASSPPEGTPYEQYF.

V gene TRBV5-1 combines with J gene TRBJ2-3, with 9 bases aligning to TRBD1. J lost 4 bases, V lost 4 bases, and 13 bases had no gene match. The CDR3 runs 17 residues. Germline V lookup: CDR1 SGHRS, CDR2 YFSETQ. This CDR3 is CASSPWGDRELSDTQYF. The CDR3, as DNA: TGCGCCAGCAGCCCATGGGGGGACAGGGAATTGTCAGATACGCAGTATTTT. The whole variable domain, remainder taken from reference TRBV5-1 and TRBJ2-3, is KAGVTQTPRYLIKTRGQQVTLSCSPISGHRSVSWYQQTPGQGLQFLFEYFSETQRNKGNFPGRFSGRQFSNSRSEMNVSTLELGDSALYLCASSPWGDRELSDTQYFGPGTRLTVL.

V is TRBV12-2 and J is TRBJ1-2. TRBV12-2 is a pseudogene locus. The CDR3 is 17 residues long. The CDR3 DNA reads TGTGCAAGTCGCTTAGCAGGGAGCCGAGGGAAAAACTATGGCTACACCTTC. It yields the protein CASRLAGSRGKNYGYTF.

V usage is TRBV6-5 and J usage is TRBJ2-1; tentatively, D is TRBD1 (6 bases). The length of the CDR3 is 12 residues. Trimming took off 6 bases at V and 8 bases at J, with 11 bases between the two ends. Germline CDR1 reads MNHEY; CDR2 reads SVGAGI. CDR3 residues: CASRSRGDEQFF. In nucleotides, the CDR3 is TGTGCCAGCAGGAGCAGGGGCGATGAGCAGTTCTTC.

The rearrangement uses TRBV9 and TRBJ2-2; D not resolved. The V gene lost 0 bases and the J gene lost 2 bases, with 14 bases spanning the gap. Germline V gene lookup returns CDR1 SGDLS and CDR2 YYNGEE. The CDR3 is 17 residues long. CDR3 region: CASSVGILGDNTGELFF. CDR3 nucleotide sequence: TGTGCCAGCAGCGTAGGAATCCTAGGCGACAACACCGGGGAGCTGTTTTTT. The variable domain in full, with the rest retrieved from reference TRBV9 and TRBJ2-2, is DSGVTQTPKHLITATGQRVTLRCSPRSGDLSVYWYQQSLDQGLQFLIQYYNGEERAKGNILERFSAQQFPDLHSELNLSSLELGDSALYFCASSVGILGDNTGELFFGEGSRLTVL.

The V call is TRBV11-2, the J call TRBJ1-1, with 8 bases aligning to TRBD1. This CDR3 spans 13 amino acids. With V trimmed by 6 bases and J by 7 bases, 7 bases remained unmatched. Germline V CDR1 and CDR2: SGHAT, FQNNGV. DNA for the CDR3: TGTGCCAGCAGTTTCCAGGGGGCAGGTGAAGCTTTCTTT. Translation: CASSFQGAGEAFF.

This sequence joins TRBV2 and TRBJ2-5; 14 bases fit TRBD2. The ends lost 5 bases at V and 9 bases at J; junction bases unmatched: 11. Per the germline V gene, CDR1 is SNHLY and CDR2 is FYNNEI. There are 16 residues in the CDR3. The CDR3 region is CASSSGTSGSRDPQYF. The CDR3 bases are TGTGCCAGCAGTTCTGGGACTAGCGGGAGCCGTGATCCCCAGTACTTC.

The rearrangement uses TRBV30 and TRBJ2-7, with 7 positions matching TRBD1. CDR3 length equals 13 residues. The J segment lost 4 bases and the V segment lost 0 bases, leaving 3 bases of the junction unmatched. CDR1 and CDR2 (germline): GTSNPN, SVGIG (reference sequence). The CDR3 here is CAWSVGTAYEQYF. DNA of the CDR3: TGTGCCTGGAGTGTAGGGACAGCATACGAGCAGTACTTC.

The chain uses TRBV15 and TRBJ2-3; D is perhaps TRBD2 (6 bases). Germline CDR1 LNHNV, CDR2 YYDKDF (reference sequence). CDR3 length: 14 residues. Deletions cut 1 base from V and 4 bases from J, with 9 bases between. In DNA, the CDR3 is TGTGCCACCAGCAGAGCTACTAGCCCAGATACGCAGTATTTT. This translates into CATSRATSPDTQYF. Supplemented by reference TRBV15 and TRBJ2-3, the full variable domain reads DAMVIQNPRYQVTQFGKPVTLSCSQTLNHNVMYWYQQKSSQAPKLLFHYYDKDFNNEADTPDNFQSRRPNTSFCFLDIRSPGLGDTAMYLCATSRATSPDTQYFGPGTRLTVL.

The chain recombines TRBV11-2 with TRBJ2-7; TRBD1 agrees at 9 bases. This CDR3 comprises 13 residues. The germline CDR1 and CDR2 sequences are SGHAT and FQNNGV. The V and J ends lost 5 bases and 4 bases, in that order; junction bases with no gene match: 3. The CDR3 DNA sequence: TGTGCCAGCAGCCGGGGACAGGGTTACGAGCAGTACTTC. It specifies CASSRGQGYEQYF. Supplemented by reference TRBV11-2 and TRBJ2-7, the full variable domain reads EAGVAQSPRYKIIEKRQSVAFWCNPISGHATLYWYQQILGQGPKLLIQFQNNGVVDDSQLPKDRFSAERLKGVDSTLKIQPAKLEDSAVYLCASSRGQGYEQYFGPGTRLTVT.

This chain connects TRBV6-6 to TRBJ2-1; 11 positions match TRBD2. Germline V gene data show CDR1 as MNHNY and CDR2 as SVGAGI (reference sequence). There are 14 residues in the CDR3. The V gene end was trimmed by 7 bases and the J gene end by 3 bases; junction bases not matched to a gene: 2. In nucleotides, the CDR3 is TGTGCCAGCATGGGGACTAGCGGCTACAATGAGCAGTTCTTC. Residues: CASMGTSGYNEQFF.

The genes are TRBV29-1 and TRBJ2-7; maybe TRBD1 (6 bases). The CDR3 has 14 residues. Germline CDR1 reads SQVTM; CDR2 reads ANQGSEA. The V end was cut by 3 bases, the J end by 2 bases, with 14 bases between. Here the CDR3 DNA reads TGCAGCGTTGAGGAAGGGGGTCCGACCTACGAGCAGTACTTC. Translated, it gives CSVEEGGPTYEQYF.

The rearrangement uses TRBV28 and TRBJ1-2; D is undetermined. Trimming pared 10 bases from V and 4 bases from J, leaving 19 bases between. Germline V CDR1 and CDR2: MDHEN, SYDVKM. This CDR3 region has 14 residues. CDR3 sequence reads: CAIDRSVRGYGYTF. In DNA, the CDR3 is TGTGCCATCGATAGGTCCGTAAGAGGCTATGGCTACACCTTC.

CDR3 sequence (DNA): TGCAGCGCGGCGGACTACACGAACACCGGGGAGCTGTTTTTT. This sequence encodes CSAADYTNTGELFF. The genes are TRBV29-1 and TRBJ2-2; maybe TRBD2 (6 bases). This CDR3 has 14 residues. V dropped 7 bases and J dropped 0 bases, with 12 bases sitting between them. Germline loops: CDR1 SQVTM, CDR2 ANQGSEA.

The V gene is TRBV6-4, the J gene TRBJ2-3; TRBD2 matches at 7 bases. The germline CDR1 and CDR2 sequences are MRHNA and SNTAGT. Losses at the gene ends were 2 bases for V and 4 bases for J; bases not matched to a gene: 6. The CDR3 has 15 residues. DNA of the CDR3: TGTGCCAGCAGTGACGGCGGGAGCGGGGCAGATACGCAGTATTTT. This codes for CASSDGGSGADTQYF.

The CDR3 sequence: CASSQDAGFTGELFF. The CDR3 coding sequence is TGCGCCAGCAGCCAAGATGCGGGATTCACCGGGGAGCTGTTTTTT. The chain carries TRBV4-3 and TRBJ2-2, with D possibly TRBD2 on 6 matching bases. Germline loops: CDR1 LGHNA, CDR2 YSLEER. The CDR3 totals 15 residues. The V gene lost 0 bases and the J gene lost 4 bases, with 9 bases spanning the gap.

This chain joins TRBV2 and TRBJ1-2; TRBD1 matches at 10 bases. Germline CDR1 is SNHLY and CDR2 is FYNNEI. This CDR3 spans 14 amino acids. V shed 4 bases and J 7 bases; nucleotides not matched to a gene: 6. In DNA form, the CDR3 reads TGTGCCAGCAGTGCATTACGGACAGGGGGTGGCTACACCTTC. It encodes CASSALRTGGGYTF.

The rearrangement links TRBV7-9 to TRBJ2-3; possible D gene TRBD2, 5 bases. CDR3 size: 14 residues. The V gene lost 5 bases and the J gene lost 2 bases, with 11 bases spanning the gap. Germline loops: CDR1 SEHNR, CDR2 FQNEAQ (reference sequence). DNA of the CDR3: TGTGCCAGCAGCCTGGAGGCTCCCACAGATACGCAGTATTTT. It codes for CASSLEAPTDTQYF. Drawing the rest from reference TRBV7-9 and TRBJ2-3, the complete variable domain is DTGVSQNPRHKITKRGQNVTFRCDPISEHNRLYWYRQTLGQGPEFLTYFQNEAQLEKSRLLSDRFSAERPKGSFSTLEIQRTEQGDSAMYLCASSLEAPTDTQYFGPGTRLTVL.

The genes are TRBV9 and TRBJ1-2; D not resolved. CDR1 is SGDLS, CDR2 YYNGEE, per germline. Deletions cut 4 bases from V and 6 bases from J, with 16 bases between. This CDR3 is built from 14 residues. The CDR3 region is CASSPPSDFHGYTF. CDR3 DNA: TGTGCCAGCAGCCCCCCGTCGGACTTCCATGGCTACACCTTC. Drawing the rest from reference TRBV9 and TRBJ1-2, the complete variable domain is DSGVTQTPKHLITATGQRVTLRCSPRSGDLSVYWYQQSLDQGLQFLIQYYNGEERAKGNILERFSAQQFPDLHSELNLSSLELGDSALYFCASSPPSDFHGYTFGSGTRLTVV.

This rearrangement joins TRBV7-9 to TRBJ1-4, with 7 bases matching TRBD1. The CDR3 has 12 amino acids. J was trimmed by 10 bases and V by 4 bases; bases with no gene match: 3. Germline lookup yields CDR1 SEHNR and CDR2 FQNEAQ (reference sequence). CDR3 protein: CASSWDSLKLFF. In nucleotides, the CDR3 is TGTGCCAGCAGCTGGGACAGCCTAAAACTGTTTTTT.

This clone was picked up a small number of times. The genes are TRBV7-9 and TRBJ1-2; D unresolved. The CDR3 covers 16 residues. CDR1 is SEHNR, CDR2 FQNEAQ, per germline (reference sequence). V gave up 3 bases and J gave up 5 bases, with 19 bases separating them. DNA for the CDR3: TGTGCCAGCAGCTTCTCCGGAGCATCCGGCCCTTATGGCTACACCTTC. As protein: CASSFSGASGPYGYTF. The variable domain in full, completed from reference TRBV7-9 and TRBJ1-2, reads DTGVSQNPRHKITKRGQNVTFRCDPISEHNRLYWYRQTLGQGPEFLTYFQNEAQLEKSRLLSDRFSAERPKGSFSTLEIQRTEQGDSAMYLCASSFSGASGPYGYTFGSGTRLTVV.

The chain joins TRBV13 to TRBJ1-1; unclear D gene. Germline CDR1 is PRHDT and CDR2 is FYEKMQ (reference sequence). The CDR3 is 10 amino acids. The V end lost 7 bases, the J end lost 11 bases, and 11 bases lay between the germline ends. CDR3 bases: TGTGCCAGCACCCGGGTGGAGGCTTTCTTT. This codes for CASTRVEAFF.

The V and J genes are TRBV25-1 and TRBJ2-7, with 9 bases matching TRBD1. V trimming: 3 bases; J trimming: 2 bases; junction bases outside the gene matches: 2. The length of the CDR3 is 14 residues. Germline values: CDR1 MGHDK, CDR2 SYGVNS. The CDR3 protein is CASSEGQGPYEQYF. The CDR3 DNA reads TGTGCCAGCAGTGAGGGACAGGGCCCCTACGAGCAGTACTTC.

V gene TRBV11-3 combines with J gene TRBJ2-1; no clear D gene. The CDR3 has 12 amino acids. V was pared by 5 bases and J by 6 bases, with 8 bases between. CDR1 and CDR2 from the germline V gene are SGHNT and YENEEA. Here the CDR3 DNA reads TGTGCCAGCAGCCTACCGGGCAATGAGCAGTTCTTC. Translating it yields CASSLPGNEQFF.

V is TRBV6-6 and J is TRBJ1-2, with D perhaps matching TRBD1 (6 bases). Trimming cost V 10 bases and J 6 bases, with 12 bases left between them. The germline CDR1 and CDR2 sequences are MNHNY and SVGAGI (reference sequence). The CDR3 contains 11 residues. The CDR3 is CATLRQDGYTF. DNA for the CDR3: TGTGCCACCCTGAGACAGGATGGCTACACCTTC.

This chain joins TRBV5-4 and TRBJ2-7; 8 positions match TRBD1. Per germline, CDR1 SGHNT and CDR2 YYREEE (reference sequence). This CDR3 contains 14 residues. After removal of 4 bases from V and 4 bases from J, the junction contained 7 bases not matched to a gene. The CDR3 protein is CASSAGTGIYEQYF. CDR3 sequence (DNA): TGTGCCAGCAGCGCCGGGACAGGAATATACGAGCAGTACTTC.